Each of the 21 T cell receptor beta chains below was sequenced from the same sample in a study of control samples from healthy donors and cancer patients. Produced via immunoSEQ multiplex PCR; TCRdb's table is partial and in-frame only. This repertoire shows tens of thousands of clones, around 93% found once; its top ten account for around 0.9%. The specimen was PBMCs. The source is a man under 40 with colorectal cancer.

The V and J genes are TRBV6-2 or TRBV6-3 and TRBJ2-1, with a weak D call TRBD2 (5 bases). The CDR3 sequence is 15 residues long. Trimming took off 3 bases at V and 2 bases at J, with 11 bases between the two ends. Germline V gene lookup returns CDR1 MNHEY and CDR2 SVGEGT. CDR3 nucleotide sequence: TGTGCCAGCAGTTATGAGAGGGAGACCTACAATGAGCAGTTCTTC. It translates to CASSYERETYNEQFF.

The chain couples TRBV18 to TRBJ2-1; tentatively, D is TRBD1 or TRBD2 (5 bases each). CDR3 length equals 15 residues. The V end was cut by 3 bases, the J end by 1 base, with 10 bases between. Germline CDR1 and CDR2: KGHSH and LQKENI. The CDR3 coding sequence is TGTGCCAGCTCACCCCGGGACGGATCCTACAATGAGCAGTTCTTC. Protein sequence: CASSPRDGSYNEQFF.

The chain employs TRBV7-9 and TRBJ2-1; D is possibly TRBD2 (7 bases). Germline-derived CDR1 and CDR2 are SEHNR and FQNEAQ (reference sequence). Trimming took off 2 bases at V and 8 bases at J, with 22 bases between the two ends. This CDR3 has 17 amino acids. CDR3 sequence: CASSLIRGARVLDEQFF. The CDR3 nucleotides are TGTGCCAGCAGCTTAATCCGGGGGGCGCGGGTTCTCGATGAGCAGTTCTTC. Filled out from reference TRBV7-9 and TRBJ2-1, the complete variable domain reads DTGVSQNPRHKITKRGQNVTFRCDPISEHNRLYWYRQTLGQGPEFLTYFQNEAQLEKSRLLSDRFSAERPKGSFSTLEIQRTEQGDSAMYLCASSLIRGARVLDEQFFGPGTRLTVL.

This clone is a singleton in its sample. In nucleotides, the CDR3 is TGCGCCAGCAGCCAAGACGGGGGGGCGACCTACAATGAGCAGTTCTTC. Translated, it gives CASSQDGGATYNEQFF. The gene calls are TRBV4-1 and TRBJ2-1; the match to TRBD2 covers 8 bases. V was pared by 0 bases and J by 2 bases, with 3 bases of the junction left unmatched. This CDR3 spans 16 amino acids. The germline V gene has CDR1 MGHRA and CDR2 YSYEKL.

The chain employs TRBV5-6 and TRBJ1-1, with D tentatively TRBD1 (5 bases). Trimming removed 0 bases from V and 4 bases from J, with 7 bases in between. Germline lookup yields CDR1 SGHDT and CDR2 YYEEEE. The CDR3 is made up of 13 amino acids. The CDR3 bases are TGTGCCAGCAGCTTGGAAAGGGGCACTGAAGCTTTCTTT. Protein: CASSLERGTEAFF.

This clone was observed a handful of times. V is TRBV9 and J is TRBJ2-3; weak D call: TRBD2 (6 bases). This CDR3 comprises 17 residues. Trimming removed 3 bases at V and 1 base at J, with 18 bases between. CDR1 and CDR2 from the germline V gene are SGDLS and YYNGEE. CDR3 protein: CASSGPSRLGGTDTQYF. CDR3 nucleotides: TGTGCCAGCAGCGGACCCTCTCGACTAGGAGGCACAGATACGCAGTATTTT.

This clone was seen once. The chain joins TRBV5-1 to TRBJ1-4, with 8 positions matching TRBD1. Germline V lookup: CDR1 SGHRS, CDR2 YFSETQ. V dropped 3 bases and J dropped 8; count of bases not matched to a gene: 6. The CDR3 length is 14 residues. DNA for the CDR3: TGCGCCAGCAGCTCCGACAGGGGCCGCGAAAAACTGTTTTTT. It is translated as CASSSDRGREKLFF.

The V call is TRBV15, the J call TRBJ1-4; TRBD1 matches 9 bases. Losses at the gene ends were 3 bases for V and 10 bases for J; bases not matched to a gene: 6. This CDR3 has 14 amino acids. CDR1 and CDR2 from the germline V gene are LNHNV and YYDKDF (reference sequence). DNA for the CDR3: TGTGCCACCAGCAGGCCGGGACAGGGAGGAAAACTGTTTTTT. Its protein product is CATSRPGQGGKLFF.

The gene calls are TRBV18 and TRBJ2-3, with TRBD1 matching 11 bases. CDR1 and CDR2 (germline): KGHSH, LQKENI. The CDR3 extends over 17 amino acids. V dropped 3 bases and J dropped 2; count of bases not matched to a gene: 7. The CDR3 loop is CASSPLDRGLFTDTQYF. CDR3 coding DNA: TGTGCCAGCTCACCGCTGGACAGGGGGCTCTTCACAGATACGCAGTATTTT. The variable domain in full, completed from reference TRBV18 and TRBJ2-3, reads NAGVMQNPRHLVRRRGQEARLRCSPMKGHSHVYWYRQLPEEGLKFMVYLQKENIIDESGMPKERFSAEFPKEGPSILRIQQVVRGDSAAYFCASSPLDRGLFTDTQYFGPGTRLTVL.

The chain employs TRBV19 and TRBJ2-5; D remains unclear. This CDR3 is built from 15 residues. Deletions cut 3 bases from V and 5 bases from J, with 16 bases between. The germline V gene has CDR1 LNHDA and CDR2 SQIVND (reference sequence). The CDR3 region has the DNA TGTGCCAGTAGTATCGTAGCCCTCTCGGAGGAGACCCAGTACTTC. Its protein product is CASSIVALSEETQYF.

CDR3 DNA: TGCGCCAGCACTTCCCTAGGGGTTCCCCAAGAGACCCAGTACTTC. Amino acids: CASTSLGVPQETQYF. V gene TRBV5-1 combines with J gene TRBJ2-5; possibly TRBD1 for D (5 bases). V lost 6 bases and J lost 1, with 16 bases in between. The CDR3 is 15 amino acids. Germline CDR1 reads SGHRS; CDR2 reads YFSETQ. The full variable domain, in which reference TRBV5-1 and TRBJ2-5 provide the parts outside the CDR3, is KAGVTQTPRYLIKTRGQQVTLSCSPISGHRSVSWYQQTPGQGLQFLFEYFSETQRNKGNFPGRFSGRQFSNSRSEMNVSTLELGDSALYLCASTSLGVPQETQYFGPGTRLLVL.

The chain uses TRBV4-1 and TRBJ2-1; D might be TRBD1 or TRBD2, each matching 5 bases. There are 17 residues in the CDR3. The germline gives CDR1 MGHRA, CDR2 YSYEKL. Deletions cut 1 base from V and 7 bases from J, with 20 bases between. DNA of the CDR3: TGCGCCAGCAGCCAAGGGCCCCGGGACCCCAGACGTAATGAGCAGTTCTTC. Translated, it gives CASSQGPRDPRRNEQFF.

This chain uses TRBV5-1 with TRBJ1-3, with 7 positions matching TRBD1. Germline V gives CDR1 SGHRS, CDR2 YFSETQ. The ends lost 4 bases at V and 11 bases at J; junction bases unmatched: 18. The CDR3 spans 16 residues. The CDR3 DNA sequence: TGCGCCAGCAGCCCGTACGACTCGACAGGGTCAAGGGCCATATATTTT. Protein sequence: CASSPYDSTGSRAIYF.

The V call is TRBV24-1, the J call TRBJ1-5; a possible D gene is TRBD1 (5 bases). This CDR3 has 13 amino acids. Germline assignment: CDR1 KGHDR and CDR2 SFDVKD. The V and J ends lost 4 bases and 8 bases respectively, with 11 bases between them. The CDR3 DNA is TGTGCCACCAGTGAATTGGGGGGTGAGCCCCAGCATTTT. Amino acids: CATSELGGEPQHF.

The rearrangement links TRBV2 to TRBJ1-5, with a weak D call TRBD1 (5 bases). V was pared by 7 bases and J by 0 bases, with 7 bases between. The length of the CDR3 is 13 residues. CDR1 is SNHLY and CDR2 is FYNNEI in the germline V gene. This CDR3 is CASTGSSNQPQHF. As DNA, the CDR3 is TGTGCCAGCACAGGGAGTAGCAATCAGCCCCAGCATTTT.

The CDR3 is CASSYGEGAYFEQFF. The CDR3 DNA reads TGTGCCAGCAGTTACGGAGAGGGGGCTTACTTTGAGCAGTTCTTC. The V call is TRBV6-5, the J call TRBJ2-1; 7 bases match TRBD1. This CDR3 comprises 15 residues. CDR1 MNHEY and CDR2 SVGAGI come from the germline V gene. With V trimmed by 2 bases and J by 9 bases, 10 bases remained unmatched.

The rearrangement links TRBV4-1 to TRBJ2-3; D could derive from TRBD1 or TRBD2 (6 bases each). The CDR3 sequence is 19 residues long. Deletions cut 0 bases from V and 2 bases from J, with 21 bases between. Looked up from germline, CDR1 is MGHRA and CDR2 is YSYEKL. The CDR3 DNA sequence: TGCGCCAGCAGCCAAGAACAAGGGGTGAGGGGGGCACACACAGATACGCAGTATTTT. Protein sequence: CASSQEQGVRGAHTDTQYF.

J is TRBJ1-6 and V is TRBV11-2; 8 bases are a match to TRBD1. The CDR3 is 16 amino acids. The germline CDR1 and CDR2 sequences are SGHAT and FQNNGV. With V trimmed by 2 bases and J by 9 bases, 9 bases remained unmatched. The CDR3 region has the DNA TGTGCCAGCAGCTTATCATCCGGGACAGGACTTTCACCCCTCCACTTT. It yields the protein CASSLSSGTGLSPLHF.

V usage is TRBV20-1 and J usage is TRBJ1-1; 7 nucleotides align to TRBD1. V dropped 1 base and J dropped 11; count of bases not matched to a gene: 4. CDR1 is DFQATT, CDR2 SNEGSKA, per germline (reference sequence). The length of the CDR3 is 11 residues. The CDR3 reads CSARGQGDAFF. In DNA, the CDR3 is TGCAGTGCTAGAGGACAGGGAGATGCTTTCTTT.

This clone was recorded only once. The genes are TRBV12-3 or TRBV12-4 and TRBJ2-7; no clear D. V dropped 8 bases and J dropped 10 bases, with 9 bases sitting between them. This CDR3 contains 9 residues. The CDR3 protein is CASEDVQYV. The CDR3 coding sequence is TGTGCCAGCGAGGACGTCCAGTACGTC.

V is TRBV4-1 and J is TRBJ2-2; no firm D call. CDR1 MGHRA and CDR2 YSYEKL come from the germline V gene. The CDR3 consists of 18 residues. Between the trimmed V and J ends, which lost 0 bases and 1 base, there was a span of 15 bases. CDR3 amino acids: CASSQDTRHGLNTGELFF. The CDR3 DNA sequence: TGCGCCAGCAGCCAAGACACCAGACACGGCTTGAACACCGGGGAGCTGTTTTTT.